A selection of T cell receptor beta chains follows, all from one sample in a study of shared clonotypes between healthy human individuals. Assay used: immunoSEQ multiplex PCR; TCRdb lists only in-frame clones, some missing. The sample has 980,000 or so clones; approximately 80% are singletons. Material for sequencing was memory CD4+ T cells sorted from blood. The receptors shown here come from a man between 18 and 29 years old in good health. Each CDR3 is given without its conserved first and last residue. The D gene is left open where the match is weak.

NA | 12 | TRBV16 | ASSQSLSSYEQY
TRBD2 | 12 | TRBV6-5 | ASSRTSGRHEQF
NA | 12 | TRBV5-1 | ASSLDGMNTEAF
NA | 12 | TRBV2 | ASSLQGRNSPLH
TRBD1 | 11 | TRBV19 | ASGQGALEEQY
NA | 9 | TRBV6-6 | AGGQYAEAF
TRBD2 | 14 | TRBV18 | ASSPVGTIGLDTQY
TRBD2 | 16 | TRBV4-1 | ASSQEYIAGRNYNEQF
NA | 13 | TRBV2 | ASSAASLGANEQF
NA | 18 | TRBV4-1 | ASSQGASKGDPLGAGELF
NA | 11 | TRBV6-5 | ATLPPGSTEAF
NA | 12 | TRBV30 | AWSDVTRRNGYT
NA | 9 | TRBV19 | ASSMGDTQY
TRBD1 | 13 | TRBV27 | ASSLWGQGHSPLH
TRBD1 | 11 | TRBV7-9 | ASSFQGAGGYT
NA | 13 | TRBV28 | ATRGAPVLNQPQH
NA | 12 | TRBV7-9 | ASSPDTLTYGYT
TRBD1 | 15 | TRBV5-6 | ASSLTGGASGANVLT
NA | 11 | TRBV7-2 | ASSFPNGNEQF
TRBD2 | 13 | TRBV29-1 | SVVTSGGNKETQY
NA | 14 | TRBV18 | ASSPLDAGLREKLF
TRBD1 | 14 | TRBV15 | ATSRRVGTENQPQH
TRBD1 | 13 | TRBV18 | ASSPPTGQRETQY